The next 22 T cell receptor beta chains were all read from a single sample in a study of blood T cell repertoires in COVID-19. Only in-frame clones appear in the TCRdb table, and some are missing; sequencing was by immunoSEQ multiplex PCR. Of 110,000 to 150,000 clones in the sample, over 70% were seen once. What was sequenced was PBMCs or T cells enriched from blood (not recorded which). These receptors came from a man aged 55 to 70 who had recovered from COVID-19.

The chain has TRBV5-1 and TRBJ2-1; 7 nucleotides line up with TRBD1. The CDR3 is 17 amino acids. Germline V CDR1 and CDR2: SGHRS, YFSETQ. The V and J ends lost 4 bases and 1 base, in that order; junction bases with no gene match: 11. The CDR3 DNA sequence: TGCGCCAGCAGCCCATACAGACAGGGCTTGTCCTACAATGAGCAGTTCTTC. It yields the protein CASSPYRQGLSYNEQFF.

V gene TRBV5-1 combines with J gene TRBJ1-1; TRBD1 aligns across 9 bases. The CDR3 is made up of 15 amino acids. Germline V lookup: CDR1 SGHRS, CDR2 YFSETQ. V shed 3 bases, J shed 0 bases, and the junction held 3 bases outside the gene matches. The CDR3 DNA sequence: TGCGCCAGCAGCTCCGGGACAGGGATGAACACTGAAGCTTTCTTT. Its protein is CASSSGTGMNTEAFF.

The chain links TRBV3-1 (or the pseudogene TRBV3-2) to TRBJ2-3; no clear D gene. CDR3 length: 12 residues. The germline CDR1 and CDR2 sequences are LGHDT and YNNKEL (reference sequence). Trimming pared 1 base from V and 6 bases from J, leaving 5 bases between. In nucleotides, the CDR3 is TGTGCCAGCAGCCAAGTCGGGGATACGCAGTATTTT. Translation gives CASSQVGDTQYF.

Here the CDR3 reads CASSDRDFANTGELFF. The CDR3 nucleotides are TGCGCCAGCAGTGACCGGGACTTCGCGAACACCGGGGAGCTGTTTTTT. The chain carries TRBV10-1 and TRBJ2-2, with a weak D call TRBD2 (6 bases). The CDR3 consists of 16 residues. Between the trimmed V and J ends, which lost 3 bases and 0 bases, there was a span of 11 bases. Germline CDR1 reads WNHNN; CDR2 reads SYGVQD (reference sequence).

This chain uses TRBV3-1 (or the pseudogene TRBV3-2) with TRBJ1-3, with a tentative D call TRBD1 (6 bases). The CDR3 has 15 amino acids. Germline-derived CDR1 and CDR2 are LGHDT and YNNKEL (reference sequence). Deletions cut 4 bases from V and 5 bases from J, with 15 bases between. Here the CDR3 reads CASSLSSDSRNTIYF. Here the CDR3 DNA reads TGTGCCAGCAGCCTATCCTCGGACAGTAGAAACACCATATATTTT.

The chain is built from TRBV15 and TRBJ1-1; 7 bases are shared with TRBD1. J was trimmed by 11 bases and V by 5 bases; bases with no gene match: 11. Germline values: CDR1 LNHNV, CDR2 YYDKDF (reference sequence). The CDR3 loop spans 13 amino acids. The CDR3 DNA is TGTGCCACCAGCTCCTGGGACAGCCGAGGGGCTTTCTTT. This encodes CATSSWDSRGAFF.

The rearrangement uses TRBV6-5 and TRBJ1-2; 7 nucleotides agree with TRBD1. CDR1 is MNHEY, CDR2 SVGAGI, per germline. The CDR3 totals 16 residues. V shed 2 bases, J shed 5 bases, and the junction held 11 bases outside the gene matches. The CDR3: CASSYALGDRGYGYTF. The CDR3 region has the DNA TGTGCCAGCAGTTACGCGTTGGGGGACAGAGGATATGGCTACACCTTC.

V usage is TRBV6-5 and J usage is TRBJ1-2; 7 bases are a match to TRBD1. Germline-derived CDR1 and CDR2 are MNHEY and SVGAGI. The trim removed 8 bases at V and 7 bases at J, leaving 7 bases unmatched. The CDR3 covers 12 residues. CDR3 protein: CASGINRGGYTF. CDR3 bases: TGTGCCAGCGGGATCAACAGGGGTGGCTACACCTTC.

The J gene is TRBJ2-7, the V gene TRBV5-1; a weak D match, TRBD1 (6 bases). In germline, CDR1 is SGHRS, CDR2 YFSETQ. CDR3 length: 12 amino acids. With 4 bases removed from V and 11 bases from J, the gap between germline ends came to 16 bases. CDR3 loop: CASSPGQSKEYF. CDR3 coding DNA: TGCGCCAGCAGCCCCGGACAGTCGAAGGAGTACTTC.

This chain links TRBV28 with TRBJ1-1; 9 bases map to TRBD1. The J segment lost 5 bases and the V segment lost 8 bases, leaving 3 bases of the junction unmatched. CDR3 length equals 12 residues. CDR1 is MDHEN and CDR2 is SYDVKM in the germline V gene. CDR3 sequence: CASSTGGTEAFF. In nucleotides, the CDR3 is TGTGCCAGCTCGACAGGGGGGACTGAAGCTTTCTTT.

The rearrangement joins TRBV3-1 (or the pseudogene TRBV3-2) to TRBJ2-7; possibly TRBD1 for D (6 bases). CDR3 length: 13 amino acids. The V gene's germline CDR1 is LGHDT and CDR2 YNNKEL (reference sequence). V lost 3 bases to trimming and J lost 4 bases, with 10 bases between them. DNA for the CDR3: TGTGCCAGCAGCCAGGGGGCGCGGTACGAGCAGTACTTC. Translated, it gives CASSQGARYEQYF.

The V gene is TRBV5-4, the J gene TRBJ1-1, with D tentatively TRBD1 (6 bases). From germline, CDR1 is SGHNT and CDR2 YYREEE (reference sequence). V was clipped by 2 bases and J by 1 base, with 9 bases between them. The CDR3 loop spans 14 amino acids. This chain's CDR3 is CASSFTGRNTEAFF. CDR3 in DNA: TGTGCCAGCAGCTTTACAGGGCGGAACACTGAAGCTTTCTTT.

V usage is TRBV7-3 and J usage is TRBJ2-5; D may be TRBD1 (5 bases). Germline V gene sequence: CDR1 SGHTA, CDR2 FQGTGA. The CDR3 extends over 14 amino acids. V lost 4 bases and J lost 1, with 10 bases in between. CDR3 DNA: TGTGCCAGCAGCTCCTCTAGGGGCCAAGAGACCCAGTACTTC. Its protein is CASSSSRGQETQYF.

The rearrangement joins TRBV7-9 to TRBJ2-7; D is perhaps TRBD1 (6 bases). Germline V gene data show CDR1 as SEHNR and CDR2 as FQNEAQ (reference sequence). The V end was cut by 2 bases, the J end by 6 bases, with 14 bases between. This CDR3 is built from 14 residues. The CDR3 loop reads CASSLTFPGVEQYF. CDR3 nucleotide sequence: TGTGCCAGCAGCTTAACGTTCCCAGGGGTCGAGCAGTACTTC.

In DNA form, the CDR3 reads TGTGCCAGCAGCTCGACAGGGGCTAATTCACCCCTCCACTTT. Residues: CASSSTGANSPLHF. The chain couples TRBV7-9 to TRBJ1-6, with 8 nucleotides matching TRBD1. The V segment lost 4 bases and the J segment 6 bases; nucleotides outside the gene matches: 2. CDR3 length: 14 amino acids. Germline CDR1 and CDR2: SEHNR and FQNEAQ (reference sequence).

The V and J genes are TRBV13 and TRBJ1-4, with D maybe TRBD1 (5 bases). Between the trimmed V and J ends, which lost 2 bases and 6 bases, there was a span of 13 bases. CDR3 length: 15 residues. Germline assignment: CDR1 PRHDT and CDR2 FYEKMQ (reference sequence). CDR3 sequence (DNA): TGTGCCAGCAGCTTATTCCGCAGGGAGGATGAAAAACTGTTTTTT. Translating it yields CASSLFRREDEKLFF.

The V and J genes are TRBV2 and TRBJ2-5; D gene uncertain. Trimming stripped 6 bases from V and 7 bases from J, with 15 bases between. The CDR3 runs to 13 residues. Germline-derived CDR1 and CDR2 are SNHLY and FYNNEI. The CDR3 sequence: CASSAGAFGTQYF. Here the CDR3 DNA reads TGTGCCAGCAGCGCCGGTGCGTTTGGGACCCAGTACTTC.

The V gene is TRBV19, the J gene TRBJ1-2; 8 bases are shared with TRBD1. The length of the CDR3 is 16 residues. Looked up from germline, CDR1 is LNHDA and CDR2 is SQIVND (reference sequence). V shed 1 base and J 0 bases; nucleotides not matched to a gene: 4. As DNA, the CDR3 is TGTGCCAGTAGTATAGGGGGACAGGCTACTAACTATGGCTACACCTTC. Translating it yields CASSIGGQATNYGYTF.

This rearrangement joins TRBV6-5 to TRBJ2-7; 7 nucleotides line up with TRBD1. After removal of 6 bases from V and 6 bases from J, the junction contained 5 bases not matched to a gene. This CDR3 contains 12 residues. Germline loops: CDR1 MNHEY, CDR2 SVGAGI. CDR3 sequence: CASSRAGGEQYF. In DNA, the CDR3 is TGTGCCAGCAGCCGCGCAGGGGGCGAGCAGTACTTC.

This clone was detected once. V gene TRBV19 combines with J gene TRBJ2-7; weak D call: TRBD2 (5 bases). Trimming shortened V by 3 bases and J by 3 bases, and 15 bases separated the two germline ends. Germline CDR1 and CDR2: LNHDA and SQIVND (reference sequence). The CDR3 loop spans 15 amino acids. The CDR3 bases are TGTGCCAGTAGTATTAGGCACACCGGGGACTACGAGCAGTACTTC. It codes for CASSIRHTGDYEQYF.

V and J are TRBV30 and TRBJ1-5; 8 bases are shared with TRBD1. J gave up 9 bases and V 5 bases, and 9 bases lay outside the gene matches. The germline gives CDR1 GTSNPN, CDR2 SVGIG (reference sequence). CDR3 length: 13 amino acids. The CDR3 here is CAWETGARGPQHF. CDR3 bases: TGTGCCTGGGAGACAGGGGCCAGGGGGCCCCAGCATTTT.

The chain carries TRBV10-3 and TRBJ1-2; 10 bases align to TRBD1. CDR1 ENHRY and CDR2 SYGVKD come from the germline V gene. After removal of 2 bases from V and 8 bases from J, the junction contained 11 bases not matched to a gene. There are 16 residues in the CDR3. CDR3 coding DNA: TGTGCCATCAGTGAGAGAGGGGACAGGGGACCAGGGGGCTACACCTTC. Protein product: CAISERGDRGPGGYTF.